Below are 14 T cell receptor beta chains sequenced from a single sample in a study of blood T cell repertoires in COVID-19. The method was immunoSEQ multiplex PCR; TCRdb's version includes in-frame clones alone and lacks a portion of them. The repertoire includes about 82,000 clones, over 65% of them detected once, and just over 2.5% sits in the top ten. The specimen sequenced was peripheral blood. Receptor source: a human donor with acute or convalescent COVID-19. The donor label of this sample is uncertain.

Worth noting for this clone: The same CDR3 arises from other DNA sequences in this sample as well. The chain employs TRBV5-4 and TRBJ2-1; D unclear. Trimming stripped 1 base from V and 8 bases from J, with 7 bases between. Germline CDR1 is SGHNT and CDR2 is YYREEE (reference sequence). The CDR3 length is 12 residues. CDR3 sequence (DNA): TGTGCCAGCAGCTTGTTGGCCGATGAGCAGTTCTTC. It specifies CASSLLADEQFF. The whole variable domain, filled in from reference TRBV5-4 and TRBJ2-1, reads ETGVTQSPTHLIKTRGQQVTLRCSSQSGHNTVSWYQQALGQGPQFIFQYYREEENGRGNFPPRFSGLQFPNYSSELNVNALELDDSALYLCASSLLADEQFFGPGTRLTVL.

This chain connects TRBV3-1 (or the pseudogene TRBV3-2) to TRBJ2-4, with D possibly matching TRBD2 (5 bases). V lost 4 bases and J lost 0, with 7 bases in between. Germline V gene sequence: CDR1 LGHDT, CDR2 YNNKEL (reference sequence). The CDR3 consists of 14 residues. CDR3 residues: CASSLRGAKNIQYF. For the CDR3, the DNA is TGTGCCAGCAGCCTTCGGGGAGCCAAAAACATTCAGTACTTC.

This clone was recorded a few times. The chain employs TRBV28 and TRBJ1-5; TRBD1 might be the D (6 bases). V gave up 5 bases and J gave up 6 bases, with 14 bases separating them. Germline values: CDR1 MDHEN, CDR2 SYDVKM. The CDR3 length is 14 residues. CDR3 loop: CASSPGGAAQPQHF. In DNA, the CDR3 is TGTGCCAGCAGTCCGGGGGGGGCAGCTCAGCCCCAGCATTTT.

This chain links TRBV11-2 with TRBJ1-2; 7 nucleotides agree with TRBD1. Germline loops: CDR1 SGHAT, CDR2 FQNNGV. This CDR3 is 14 amino acids long. With V trimmed by 1 base and J by 3 bases, 2 bases remained unmatched. In DNA, the CDR3 is TGTGCCAGCAGCTTAGTTACAGGGGACTATGGCTACACCTTC. Its protein is CASSLVTGDYGYTF.

This clone was seen more than once but under ten times. This chain connects TRBV7-9 to TRBJ1-2, with 9 bases identical to TRBD1. Per the germline V gene, CDR1 is SEHNR and CDR2 is FQNEAQ (reference sequence). The CDR3 loop spans 14 amino acids. V gave up 4 bases and J gave up 7 bases; unmatched junction bases: 7. The CDR3 sequence is CASSSTGGVIGYTF. The CDR3 region has the DNA TGTGCCAGCAGCTCAACAGGGGGCGTAATTGGCTACACCTTC.

Here the CDR3 DNA reads TGTGCCAGCAGCCAAGATGTGGGACAGGGGGTGTATAATTCACCCCTCCACTTT. Protein product: CASSQDVGQGVYNSPLHF. The J gene is TRBJ1-6, the V gene TRBV3-1 (or the pseudogene TRBV3-2); 11 bases map to TRBD1. The CDR3 loop spans 18 amino acids. V dropped 0 bases and J dropped 4; count of bases not matched to a gene: 5. Germline CDR1 LGHDT, CDR2 YNNKEL (reference sequence).

The genes are TRBV25-1 and TRBJ1-2; 8 positions match TRBD1. V gave up 4 bases and J gave up 2 bases; unmatched junction bases: 3. Per germline, CDR1 MGHDK and CDR2 SYGVNS. CDR3 length equals 14 residues. The CDR3 sequence: CASSADRVNYGYTF. The CDR3 nucleotides are TGTGCCAGCAGTGCGGACAGGGTAAACTATGGCTACACCTTC.

This clone came up once. This chain uses TRBV12-2 with TRBJ1-2. TRBV12-2 is marked as a pseudogene. The CDR3 spans 14 residues. In DNA form, the CDR3 reads TGTGCAAGTCGCCTCGGGGGGACGGCTCTCGGCTACACCTTC. Protein: CASRLGGTALGYTF.

The chain carries TRBV5-8 and TRBJ1-5; 7 bases fit TRBD1. Trimming cost V 7 bases and J 1 base; bases outside gene matches: 5. The V gene's germline CDR1 is SGHTS and CDR2 YDEGEE. The CDR3 is 14 amino acids. The CDR3 DNA reads as TGTGCCAGCGGTACAGGGGTAAGCAATCAGCCCCAGCATTTT. It specifies CASGTGVSNQPQHF. The full variable domain, completed using reference TRBV5-8 and TRBJ1-5, is EAGVTQSPTHLIKTRGQQATLRCSPISGHTSVYWYQQALGLGLQFLLWYDEGEERNRGNFPPRFSGRQFPNYSSELNVNALELEDSALYLCASGTGVSNQPQHFGDGTRLSIL.

The chain is built from TRBV12-3 or TRBV12-4 and TRBJ1-1; D not certain. Trimming took off 3 bases at V and 7 bases at J, with 12 bases between the two ends. The CDR3 runs 13 residues. The CDR3 here is CASSLRLYGEAFF. CDR3 sequence (DNA): TGTGCCAGCAGTTTGAGGCTTTACGGTGAAGCTTTCTTT.

V gene TRBV7-2 combines with J gene TRBJ2-7, with D perhaps TRBD2 (7 bases). V lost 6 bases and J lost 5, with 20 bases in between. The germline V gene has CDR1 SGHTA and CDR2 FQGNSA. The CDR3 loop spans 15 amino acids. Here the CDR3 reads CASRILAGAVHEQYF. As DNA, the CDR3 is TGTGCCAGCAGGATATTGGCGGGGGCCGTCCACGAGCAGTACTTC. Drawing the rest from reference TRBV7-2 and TRBJ2-7, the complete variable domain is GAGVSQSPSNKVTEKGKDVELRCDPISGHTALYWYRQSLGQGLEFLIYFQGNSAPDKSGLPSDRFSAERTGGSVSTLTIQRTQQEDSAVYLCASRILAGAVHEQYFGPGTRLTVT.

The rearrangement joins TRBV30 to TRBJ2-1, with D perhaps matching TRBD2 (6 bases). In germline, CDR1 is GTSNPN, CDR2 SVGIG (reference sequence). The CDR3 contains 14 residues. Trimming stripped 2 bases from V and 9 bases from J, with 17 bases between. CDR3 protein: CAWSQSRLDAEQFF. The CDR3 DNA sequence: TGTGCCTGGAGTCAAAGTAGACTAGACGCTGAGCAGTTCTTC. The variable domain in full, completed from reference TRBV30 and TRBJ2-1, reads SQTIHQWPATLVQPVGSPLSLECTVEGTSNPNLYWYRQAAGRGLQLLFYSVGIGQISSEVPQNLSASRPQDRQFILSSKKLLLSDSGFYLCAWSQSRLDAEQFFGPGTRLTVL.

This clone was seen a few times. V gene TRBV11-2 combines with J gene TRBJ1-2; 8 nucleotides line up with TRBD1. The V segment lost 5 bases and the J segment 2 bases; nucleotides outside the gene matches: 4. Per germline, CDR1 SGHAT and CDR2 FQNNGV. The CDR3 loop spans 14 amino acids. CDR3 coding DNA: TGTGCCAGCAGCCTCCAGGGGGCGAACTATGGCTACACCTTC. It yields the protein CASSLQGANYGYTF.

This clone has a single count. V gene TRBV7-9 combines with J gene TRBJ2-2; 8 positions agree with TRBD1. Per the germline V gene, CDR1 is SEHNR and CDR2 is FQNEAQ (reference sequence). The J segment lost 4 bases and the V segment lost 2 bases, leaving 6 bases of the junction unmatched. This CDR3 spans 16 amino acids. The CDR3: CASSLTGGTATGELFF. In DNA form, the CDR3 reads TGTGCCAGCAGCTTAACAGGGGGGACGGCCACCGGGGAGCTGTTTTTT.